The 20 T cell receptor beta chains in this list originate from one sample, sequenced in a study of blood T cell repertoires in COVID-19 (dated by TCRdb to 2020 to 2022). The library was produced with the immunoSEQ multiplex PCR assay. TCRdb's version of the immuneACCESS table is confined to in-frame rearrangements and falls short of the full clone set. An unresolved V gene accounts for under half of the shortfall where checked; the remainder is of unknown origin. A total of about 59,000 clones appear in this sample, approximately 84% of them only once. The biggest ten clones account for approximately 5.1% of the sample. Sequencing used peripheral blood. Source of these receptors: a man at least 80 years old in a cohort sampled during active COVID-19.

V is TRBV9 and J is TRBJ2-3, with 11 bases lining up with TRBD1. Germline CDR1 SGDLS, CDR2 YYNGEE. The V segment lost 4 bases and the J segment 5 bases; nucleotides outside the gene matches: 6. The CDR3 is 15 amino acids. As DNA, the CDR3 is TGTGCCAGCAGCAAAGCCGGGACAGGGGGAGATACGCAGTATTTT. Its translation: CASSKAGTGGDTQYF.

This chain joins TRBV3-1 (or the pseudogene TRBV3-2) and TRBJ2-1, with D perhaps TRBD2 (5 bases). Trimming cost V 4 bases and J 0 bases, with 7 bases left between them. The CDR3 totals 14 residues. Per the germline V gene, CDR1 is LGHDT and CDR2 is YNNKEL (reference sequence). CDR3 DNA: TGTGCCAGCAGCCGAGGGAGCTCCTACAATGAGCAGTTCTTC. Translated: CASSRGSSYNEQFF.

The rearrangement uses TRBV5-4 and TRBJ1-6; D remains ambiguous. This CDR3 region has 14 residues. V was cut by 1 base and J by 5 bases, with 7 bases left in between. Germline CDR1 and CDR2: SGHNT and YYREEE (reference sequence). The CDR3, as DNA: TGTGCCAGCAGCTTGCGAGGGAATAATTCACCCCTCCACTTT. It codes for CASSLRGNNSPLHF.

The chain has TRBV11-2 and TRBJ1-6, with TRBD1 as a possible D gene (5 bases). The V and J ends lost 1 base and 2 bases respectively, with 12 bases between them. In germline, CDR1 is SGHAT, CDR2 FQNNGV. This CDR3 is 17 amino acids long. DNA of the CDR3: TGTGCCAGCAGCTTAGGTGGCAGGGTGGCCTATAATTCACCCCTCCACTTT. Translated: CASSLGGRVAYNSPLHF. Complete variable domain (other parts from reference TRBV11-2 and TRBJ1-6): EAGVAQSPRYKIIEKRQSVAFWCNPISGHATLYWYQQILGQGPKLLIQFQNNGVVDDSQLPKDRFSAERLKGVDSTLKIQPAKLEDSAVYLCASSLGGRVAYNSPLHFGNGTRLTVT.

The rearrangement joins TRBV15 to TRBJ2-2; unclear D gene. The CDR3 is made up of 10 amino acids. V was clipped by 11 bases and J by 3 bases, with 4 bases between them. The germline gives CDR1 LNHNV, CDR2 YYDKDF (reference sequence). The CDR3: CAAYTGELFF. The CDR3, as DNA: TGTGCCGCGTACACCGGGGAGCTGTTTTTT.

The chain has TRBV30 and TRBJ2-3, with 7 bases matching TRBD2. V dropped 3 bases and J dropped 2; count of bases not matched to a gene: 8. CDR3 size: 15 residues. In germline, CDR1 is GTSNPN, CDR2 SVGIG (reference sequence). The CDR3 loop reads CAWSLVGGNTDTQYF. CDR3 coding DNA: TGTGCCTGGAGCCTGGTCGGGGGGAACACAGATACGCAGTATTTT.

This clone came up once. Here the CDR3 reads CASSGSGDLQETQYF. The DNA of the CDR3 is TGTGCCAGCAGTGGTAGCGGGGACCTCCAAGAGACCCAGTACTTC. The J gene is TRBJ2-5, the V gene TRBV2; 8 bases agree with TRBD2. Looked up from germline, CDR1 is SNHLY and CDR2 is FYNNEI. Germline trimming cut 4 bases from V and 1 base from J; bases unmatched to any gene: 5. CDR3 length equals 15 residues.

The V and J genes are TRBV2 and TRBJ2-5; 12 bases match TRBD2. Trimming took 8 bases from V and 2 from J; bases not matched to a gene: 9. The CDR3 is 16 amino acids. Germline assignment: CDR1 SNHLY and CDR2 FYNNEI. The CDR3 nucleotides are TGTGCCAGCGATCTCGGACTAGCGGGGTCACAAGAGACCCAGTACTTC. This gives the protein CASDLGLAGSQETQYF.

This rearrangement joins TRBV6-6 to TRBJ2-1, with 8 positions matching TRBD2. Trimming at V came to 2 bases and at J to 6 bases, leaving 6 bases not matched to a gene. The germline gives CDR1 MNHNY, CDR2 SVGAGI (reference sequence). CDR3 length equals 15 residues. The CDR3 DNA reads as TGTGCCAGCAGTTACACGGGCGGGGGGTCCAATGAGCAGTTCTTC. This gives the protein CASSYTGGGSNEQFF.

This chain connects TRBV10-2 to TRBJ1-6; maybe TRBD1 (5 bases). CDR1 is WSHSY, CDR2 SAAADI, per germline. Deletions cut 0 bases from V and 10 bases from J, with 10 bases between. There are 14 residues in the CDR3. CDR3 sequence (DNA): TGCGCCAGCAGTGAGTCGTGGGGCCCGTCACCCCTCCACTTT. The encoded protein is CASSESWGPSPLHF.

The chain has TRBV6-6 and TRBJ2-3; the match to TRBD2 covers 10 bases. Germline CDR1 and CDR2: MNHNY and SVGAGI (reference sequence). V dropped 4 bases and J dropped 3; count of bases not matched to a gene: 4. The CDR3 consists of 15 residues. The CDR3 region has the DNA TGTGCCAGCAGTTCTAGCGGGGGCAAAACAGATACGCAGTATTTT. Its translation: CASSSSGGKTDTQYF.

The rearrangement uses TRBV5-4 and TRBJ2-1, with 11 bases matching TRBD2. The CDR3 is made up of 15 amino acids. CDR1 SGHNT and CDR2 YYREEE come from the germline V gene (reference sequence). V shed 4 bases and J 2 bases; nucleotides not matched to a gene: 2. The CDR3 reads CASSLAGGTYNEQFF. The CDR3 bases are TGTGCCAGCAGCCTAGCGGGAGGAACCTACAATGAGCAGTTCTTC.

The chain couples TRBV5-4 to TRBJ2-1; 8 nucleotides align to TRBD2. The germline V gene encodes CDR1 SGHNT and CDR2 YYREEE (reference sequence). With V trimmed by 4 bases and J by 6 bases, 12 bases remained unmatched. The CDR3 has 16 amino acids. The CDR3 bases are TGTGCCAGCAGCGGGGGGGGACTAGAAGGCGTCAATGAGCAGTTCTTC. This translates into CASSGGGLEGVNEQFF.

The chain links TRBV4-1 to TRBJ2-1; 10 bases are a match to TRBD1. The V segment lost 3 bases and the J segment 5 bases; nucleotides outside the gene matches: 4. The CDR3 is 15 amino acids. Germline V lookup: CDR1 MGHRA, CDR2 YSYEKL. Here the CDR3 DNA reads TGCGCCAGCAGCCATAAGACAGGGGGCGACAATGAGCAGTTCTTC. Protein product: CASSHKTGGDNEQFF.

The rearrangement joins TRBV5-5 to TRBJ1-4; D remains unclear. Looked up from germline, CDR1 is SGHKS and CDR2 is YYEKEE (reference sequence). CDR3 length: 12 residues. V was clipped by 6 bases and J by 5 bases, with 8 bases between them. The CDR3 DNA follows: TGTGCCAGCACCAGGTGGAATGAAAAACTGTTTTTT. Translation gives CASTRWNEKLFF.

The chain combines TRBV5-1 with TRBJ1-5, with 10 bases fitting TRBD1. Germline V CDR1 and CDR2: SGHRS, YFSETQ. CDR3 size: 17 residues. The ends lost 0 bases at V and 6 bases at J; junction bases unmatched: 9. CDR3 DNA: TGCGCCAGCAGCTTGGAACCGGGACAGGGGTCGGGTCAGCCCCAGCATTTT. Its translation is CASSLEPGQGSGQPQHF.

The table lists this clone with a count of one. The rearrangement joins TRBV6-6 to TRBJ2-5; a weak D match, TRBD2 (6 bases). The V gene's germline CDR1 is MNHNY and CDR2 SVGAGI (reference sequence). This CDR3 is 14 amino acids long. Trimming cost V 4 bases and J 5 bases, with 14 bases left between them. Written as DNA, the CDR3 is TGTGCCAGCAGTTCCGCGGGTGGGGGGGAGACCCAGTACTTC. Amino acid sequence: CASSSAGGGETQYF.

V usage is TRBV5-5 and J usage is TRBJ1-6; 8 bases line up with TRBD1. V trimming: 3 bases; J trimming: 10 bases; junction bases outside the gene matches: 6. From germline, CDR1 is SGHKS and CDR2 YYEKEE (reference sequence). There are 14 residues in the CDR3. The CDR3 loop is CASSSDRAPSPLHF. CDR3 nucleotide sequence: TGTGCCAGCAGCTCGGACAGGGCTCCGTCACCCCTCCACTTT.

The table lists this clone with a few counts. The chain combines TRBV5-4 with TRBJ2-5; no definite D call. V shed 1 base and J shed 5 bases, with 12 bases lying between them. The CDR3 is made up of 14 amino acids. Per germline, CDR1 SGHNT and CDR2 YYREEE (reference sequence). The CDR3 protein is CASSLRSGGETQYF. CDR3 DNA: TGTGCCAGCAGCTTGCGGTCGGGTGGGGAGACCCAGTACTTC. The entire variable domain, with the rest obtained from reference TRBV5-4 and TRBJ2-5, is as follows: ETGVTQSPTHLIKTRGQQVTLRCSSQSGHNTVSWYQQALGQGPQFIFQYYREEENGRGNFPPRFSGLQFPNYSSELNVNALELDDSALYLCASSLRSGGETQYFGPGTRLLVL.

DNA of the CDR3: TGTGCCAGCAGACAGACAGGGGGCAGGACTGAAGCTTTCTTT. The encoded protein is CASRQTGGRTEAFF. The rearrangement links TRBV5-6 to TRBJ1-1; TRBD1 matches at 10 bases. From germline, CDR1 is SGHDT and CDR2 YYEEEE. J lost 5 bases, V lost 5 bases, and 6 bases had no gene match. The CDR3 consists of 14 residues.